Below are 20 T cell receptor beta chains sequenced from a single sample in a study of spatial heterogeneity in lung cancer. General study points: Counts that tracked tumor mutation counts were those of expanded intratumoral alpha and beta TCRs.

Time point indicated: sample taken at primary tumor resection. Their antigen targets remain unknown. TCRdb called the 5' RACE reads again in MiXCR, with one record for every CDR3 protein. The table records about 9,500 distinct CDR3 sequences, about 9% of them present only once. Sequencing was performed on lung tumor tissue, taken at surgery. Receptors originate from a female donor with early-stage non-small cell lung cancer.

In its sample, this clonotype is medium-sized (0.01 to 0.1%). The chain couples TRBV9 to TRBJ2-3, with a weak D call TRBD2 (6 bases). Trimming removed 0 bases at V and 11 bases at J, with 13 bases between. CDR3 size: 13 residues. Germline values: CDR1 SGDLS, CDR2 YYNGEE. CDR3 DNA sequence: TGTGCCAGCAGCGTAGGGCCGGGGGAGAGGCAGTATTTT. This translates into CASSVGPGERQYF.

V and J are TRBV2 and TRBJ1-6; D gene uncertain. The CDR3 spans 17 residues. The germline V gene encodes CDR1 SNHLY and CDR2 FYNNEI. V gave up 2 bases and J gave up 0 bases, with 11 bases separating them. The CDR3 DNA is TGTGCCAGCAGTGAATACTGGAGGAGCTCCTATAATTCACCCCTCCACTTT. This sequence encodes CASSEYWRSSYNSPLHF.

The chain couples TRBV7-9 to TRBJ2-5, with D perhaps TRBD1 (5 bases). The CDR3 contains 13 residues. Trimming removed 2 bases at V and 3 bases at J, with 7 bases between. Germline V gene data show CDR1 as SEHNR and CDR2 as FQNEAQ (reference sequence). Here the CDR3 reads CASSLTREETQYF. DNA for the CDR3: TGTGCCAGCAGCTTAACCAGGGAAGAGACCCAGTACTTC. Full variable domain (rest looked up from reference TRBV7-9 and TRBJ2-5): DTGVSQNPRHKITKRGQNVTFRCDPISEHNRLYWYRQTLGQGPEFLTYFQNEAQLEKSRLLSDRFSAERPKGSFSTLEIQRTEQGDSAMYLCASSLTREETQYFGPGTRLLVL.

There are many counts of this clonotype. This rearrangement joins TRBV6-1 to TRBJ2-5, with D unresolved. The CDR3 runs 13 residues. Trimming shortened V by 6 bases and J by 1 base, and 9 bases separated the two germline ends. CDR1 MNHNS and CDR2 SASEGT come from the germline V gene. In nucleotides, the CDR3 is TGTGCCAGCAGCGCAGTGCCCCAAGAGACCCAGTACTTC. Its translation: CASSAVPQETQYF.

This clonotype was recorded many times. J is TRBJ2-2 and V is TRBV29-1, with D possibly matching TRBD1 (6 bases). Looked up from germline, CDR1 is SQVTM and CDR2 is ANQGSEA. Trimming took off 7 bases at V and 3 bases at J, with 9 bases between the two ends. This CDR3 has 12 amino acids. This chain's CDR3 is CSAGVYTGELFF. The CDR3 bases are TGCAGCGCAGGGGTTTACACCGGGGAGCTGTTTTTT.

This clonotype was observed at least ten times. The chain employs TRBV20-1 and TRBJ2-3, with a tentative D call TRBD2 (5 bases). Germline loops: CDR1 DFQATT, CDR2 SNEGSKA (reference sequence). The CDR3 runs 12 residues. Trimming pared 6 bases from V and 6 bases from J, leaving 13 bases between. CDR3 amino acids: CSAKTAGDTQYF. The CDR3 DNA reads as TGCAGTGCCAAGACCGCGGGTGATACGCAGTATTTT.

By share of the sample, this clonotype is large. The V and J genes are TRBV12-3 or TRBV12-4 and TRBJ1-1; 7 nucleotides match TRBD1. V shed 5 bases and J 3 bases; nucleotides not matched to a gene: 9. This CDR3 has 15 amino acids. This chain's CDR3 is CASSPRQGRHTEAFF. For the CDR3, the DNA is TGTGCCAGCAGTCCCCGACAGGGACGGCACACTGAAGCTTTCTTT.

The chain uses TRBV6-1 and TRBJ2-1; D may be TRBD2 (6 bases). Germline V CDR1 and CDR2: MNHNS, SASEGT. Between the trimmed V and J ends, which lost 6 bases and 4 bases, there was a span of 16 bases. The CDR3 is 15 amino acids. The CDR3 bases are TGTGCCAGCAGCCCAACTAGCAGTCATTACAATGAGCAGTTCTTC. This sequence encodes CASSPTSSHYNEQFF.

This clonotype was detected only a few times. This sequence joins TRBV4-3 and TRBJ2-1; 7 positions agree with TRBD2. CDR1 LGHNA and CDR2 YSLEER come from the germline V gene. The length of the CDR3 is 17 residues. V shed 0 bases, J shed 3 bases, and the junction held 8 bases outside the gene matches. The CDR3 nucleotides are TGCGCCAGCAGCCAAGACGGTTGGTGGGGGGGCTACAATGAGCAGTTCTTC. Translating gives CASSQDGWWGGYNEQFF.

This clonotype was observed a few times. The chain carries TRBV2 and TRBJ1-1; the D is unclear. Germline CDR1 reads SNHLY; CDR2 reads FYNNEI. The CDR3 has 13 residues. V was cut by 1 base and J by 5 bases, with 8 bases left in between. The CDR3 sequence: CASSEGWGTEAFF. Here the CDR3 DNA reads TGTGCCAGCAGTGAAGGATGGGGTACTGAAGCTTTCTTT.

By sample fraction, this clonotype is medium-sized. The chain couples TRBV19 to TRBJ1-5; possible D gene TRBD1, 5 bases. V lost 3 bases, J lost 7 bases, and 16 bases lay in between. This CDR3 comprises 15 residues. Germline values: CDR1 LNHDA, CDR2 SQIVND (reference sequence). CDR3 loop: CASSIFPGTGQPQHF. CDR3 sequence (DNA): TGTGCCAGTAGTATCTTCCCAGGGACGGGACAGCCCCAGCATTTT. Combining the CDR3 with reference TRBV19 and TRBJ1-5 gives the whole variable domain DGGITQSPKYLFRKEGQNVTLSCEQNLNHDAMYWYRQDPGQGLRLIYYSQIVNDFQKGDIAEGYSVSREKKESFPLTVTSAQKNPTAFYLCASSIFPGTGQPQHFGDGTRLSIL.

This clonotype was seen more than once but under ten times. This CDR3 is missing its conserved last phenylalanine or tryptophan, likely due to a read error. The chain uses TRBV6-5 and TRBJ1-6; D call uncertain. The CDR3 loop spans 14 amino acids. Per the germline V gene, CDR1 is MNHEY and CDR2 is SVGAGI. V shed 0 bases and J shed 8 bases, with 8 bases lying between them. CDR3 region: CASSYSLFDSPLHL. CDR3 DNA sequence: TGTGCCAGCAGTTACTCCCTATTTGATTCACCCCTCCACTTG.

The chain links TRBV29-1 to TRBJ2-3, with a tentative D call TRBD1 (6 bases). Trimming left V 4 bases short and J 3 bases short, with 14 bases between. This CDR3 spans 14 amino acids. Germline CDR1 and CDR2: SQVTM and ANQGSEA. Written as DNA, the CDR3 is TGCAGCGTTGCGGTCGCAGGGGTTACAGATACGCAGTATTTT. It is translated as CSVAVAGVTDTQYF.

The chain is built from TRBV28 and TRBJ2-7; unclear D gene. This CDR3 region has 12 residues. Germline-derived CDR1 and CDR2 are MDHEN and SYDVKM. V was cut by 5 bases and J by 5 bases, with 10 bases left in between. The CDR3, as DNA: TGTGCCAGCAGTGGGGTTAGGGACGAGCAGTACTTC. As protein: CASSGVRDEQYF.

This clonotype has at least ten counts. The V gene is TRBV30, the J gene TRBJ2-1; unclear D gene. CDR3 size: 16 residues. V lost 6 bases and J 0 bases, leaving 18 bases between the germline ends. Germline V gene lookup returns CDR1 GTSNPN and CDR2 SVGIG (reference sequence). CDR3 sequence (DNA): TGTGCCTGCCAAGTAAGGCAGGCGAGCTCCTACAATGAGCAGTTCTTC. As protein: CACQVRQASSYNEQFF.

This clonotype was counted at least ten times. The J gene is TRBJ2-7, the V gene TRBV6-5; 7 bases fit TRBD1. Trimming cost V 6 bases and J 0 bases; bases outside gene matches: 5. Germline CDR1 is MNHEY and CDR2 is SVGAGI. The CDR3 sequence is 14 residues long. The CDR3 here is CASRRTGSSYEQYF. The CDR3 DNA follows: TGTGCCAGCAGGAGGACAGGTAGCTCCTACGAGCAGTACTTC.

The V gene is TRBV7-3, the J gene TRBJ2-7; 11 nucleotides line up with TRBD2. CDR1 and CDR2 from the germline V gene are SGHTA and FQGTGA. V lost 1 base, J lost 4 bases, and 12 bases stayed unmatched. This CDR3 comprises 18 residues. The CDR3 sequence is CASSLKVSGGAKEYEQYF. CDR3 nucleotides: TGTGCCAGCAGCTTAAAAGTTAGCGGGGGGGCCAAGGAGTACGAGCAGTACTTC.

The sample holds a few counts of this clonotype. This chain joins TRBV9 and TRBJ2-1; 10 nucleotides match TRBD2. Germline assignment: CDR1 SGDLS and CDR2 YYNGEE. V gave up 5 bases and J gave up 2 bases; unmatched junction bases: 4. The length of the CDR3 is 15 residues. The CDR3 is CASSKAGGPYNEQFF. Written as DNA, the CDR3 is TGTGCCAGCAGTAAAGCGGGGGGGCCCTACAATGAGCAGTTCTTC.

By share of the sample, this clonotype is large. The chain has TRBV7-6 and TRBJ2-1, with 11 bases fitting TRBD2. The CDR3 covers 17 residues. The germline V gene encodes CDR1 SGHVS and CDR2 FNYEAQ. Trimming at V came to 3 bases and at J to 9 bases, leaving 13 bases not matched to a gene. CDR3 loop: CASSLGLIAGGSAEQFF. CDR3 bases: TGTGCCAGCAGCTTGGGGCTGATAGCGGGGGGGTCCGCTGAGCAGTTCTTC.

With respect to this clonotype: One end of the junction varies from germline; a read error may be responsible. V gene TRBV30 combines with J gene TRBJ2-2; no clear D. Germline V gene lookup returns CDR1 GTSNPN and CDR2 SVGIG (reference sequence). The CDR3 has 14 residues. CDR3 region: CAWSGIMNSGELFF. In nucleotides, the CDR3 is TGTGCCTGGAGTGGGATAATGAACTCCGGGGAGCTGTTTTTT.